This TCR beta chain was sequenced during a study of CD8 T cells in Susac syndrome (dated by TCRdb to between 2018 and 2020). Study-wide context: Of the Susac syndrome patients who were sequenced, six had clinically active disease and fewer than ten were in clinical remission. Susac syndrome patients were therapy-naive, on corticosteroids (some also receiving IVIg), or on IVIg alone at blood withdrawal. Whether CD8+ T cell activation and differentiation in Susac syndrome was antigen driven was tested using repertoire sequencing.

RNA was extracted with the RNeasy kit and 0.5 to 1 ug was reverse transcribed using random hexamers. The immunoSEQ multiplex PCR assay, covering 54 Vbeta and 13 Jbeta segments, was used to amplify TCR beta CDR3 regions. PCR amplification bias was corrected using a synthetic template baseline for primer optimization and computational correction. As for the authors' bioinformatics: Reads were annotated to V, D and J genes according to IMGT and were analyzed with immunoSEQ Analyzer, with only productive sequences retained. Clonality was calculated as one minus the Shannon entropy normalized by log2 of the number of productive unique sequences. Public and private clones were assessed among the 100 most prevalent clones of each patient and control. Susac-specific clones were defined as absent from healthy and MS cohorts, 1052 published viral clones and other ImmuneACCESS disease sequences. Starting from the raw public reads, TCRdb applied fastp trimming at Q25, assembled clones with MiXCR and retained in-frame beta chains. Records with the same CDR3 protein are collapsed into one entry carrying the most frequent genes and DNA. The V and J calls and clone size are TCRdb's, not the authors'. The sample profile shows 150,000 to 200,000 distinct CDR3 sequences; roughly 94% of them were found once. Of the sample, more than 0.095% falls within the top ten clones.

The paper's findings and limits, for the study overall: The number of individuals in the TCR sequencing and HLA analysis was acknowledged as relatively small. No clonal expansion was detected in the CD4+ T cell repertoire of Susac syndrome patients.

The CDR1 and CDR2 encoded by the germline V gene (reference sequence) are SEHNR and FQNEAQ. V was cut back by 5 bases and J by 3 bases, leaving a gap of 22 bases between them. The CDR3 holds 17 amino acids from the cysteine to the phenylalanine. CDR3 DNA is the only sequence kept; it has 51 bases, read in frame from the first base. High-throughput TCR beta sequencing profiled peripheral blood CD8+ and CD4+ T cells from healthy donors, Susac syndrome patients and multiple sclerosis patients. The Susac syndrome patients fulfilled recently defined diagnostic criteria for either definite or probable disease. Bulk CD8+ and CD4+ T cells were purified by magnetic negative isolation, while CD8+ TEMRA cells were enriched using FACS. Blood was drawn into EDTA tubes, processed within 24 hours, and PBMCs were isolated by density gradient centrifugation. PBMCs destined for TCR sequencing were cryopreserved in liquid nitrogen and later thawed in a 37 °C water bath. The sorted or isolated CD4+, CD8+ and CD8+ TEMRA cells had a purity of 90% or higher.

As concerns this clonotype: This clone's antigen is unknown. Base qualities are missing; no much larger clone stands one base away.

The receptor was isolated from a human donor with Susac syndrome. Sequenced input: CD4+ T cells from PBMCs. The V and J segments used are TRBV7-9 and TRBJ1-2; the D gene lacks a confident call. The CDR3 region: CASSLPRNGRNDYGYTF. At the DNA level, the sequence is TGTGCCAGCAGCCTTCCCCGTAACGGAAGGAACGACTATGGCTACACCTTC. The reference TRBV7-9 and TRBJ1-2 proteins fill in what lies around the CDR3, so the full variable domain reads DTGVSQNPRHKITKRGQNVTFRCDPISEHNRLYWYRQTLGQGPEFLTYFQNEAQLEKSRLLSDRFSAERPKGSFSTLEIQRTEQGDSAMYLCASSLPRNGRNDYGYTFGSGTRLTVV.